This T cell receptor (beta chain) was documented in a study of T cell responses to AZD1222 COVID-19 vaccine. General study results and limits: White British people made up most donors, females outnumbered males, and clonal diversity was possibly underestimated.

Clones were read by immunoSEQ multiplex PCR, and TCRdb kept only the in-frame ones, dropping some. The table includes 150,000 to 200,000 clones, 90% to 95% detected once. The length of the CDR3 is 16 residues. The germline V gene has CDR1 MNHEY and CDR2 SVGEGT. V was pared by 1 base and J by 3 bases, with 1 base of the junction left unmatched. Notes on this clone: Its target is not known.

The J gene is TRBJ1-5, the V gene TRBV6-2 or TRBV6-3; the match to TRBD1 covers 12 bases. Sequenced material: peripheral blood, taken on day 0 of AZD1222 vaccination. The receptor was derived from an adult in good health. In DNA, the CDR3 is TGTGCCAGCAGTTACTGGGACAGGGGGCTCAATCAGCCCCAGCATTTT. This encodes CASSYWDRGLNQPQHF.